This T cell receptor beta chain appears in the sequencing data of a study of CD8 T cells in ankylosing spondylitis (dated 2017 in TCRdb). In terms of the full investigation: The study profiled T cell receptor beta repertoires in healthy donors and ankylosing spondylitis patients to find disease-linked TCR variants. The whole study cohort included about a hundred healthy donors and about two dozen ankylosing spondylitis patients. Peripheral blood samples were taken, and synovial fluid was additionally collected from ankylosing spondylitis patients.

The instrument given in TCRdb is Illumina HiSeq 2500. Quantitative 5'-RACE with molecular barcodes was used to prepare TCR beta libraries. Concerning the study's data processing: A new computational method based on a probabilistic model of VDJ rearrangement was used to identify disease-linked TCR variants. Starting from the raw public reads, TCRdb applied fastp trimming at Q25, assembled clones with MiXCR and retained in-frame beta chains. A single entry per CDR3 protein holds the most common genes and DNA from its merged rows. These V and J calls rely on TCRdb rather than the paper's analysis. Present in this sample are about 96,000 distinct CDR3 sequences, around 25% of which were seen just once. The ten largest make up 50% to 60% of the sample. Findings and caveats that apply to the study as a whole: The disease-linked clones were reported to be significantly enriched in matched synovial fluid samples from ankylosing spondylitis patients. Some TCR beta motif variants had previously been reported in synovial fluid and blood of reactive arthritis patients, which suggested common disease-initiation mechanisms. In peripheral blood, the disease-linked clones were found at relatively low frequencies and had a CD8+ phenotype. Blood from ankylosing spondylitis patients appeared to be characterized by a TCR beta motif composed of under ten highly homologous amino acid variants.

This clonotype was counted between two and nine times. Its target antigen remains unknown. Per-base quality was not reported, and no clone a single base away is much larger than it. The CDR3 measures 15 amino acids from cysteine to phenylalanine. Solely the CDR3 DNA is kept, with 45 bases framed from the first base. The germline V gene (reference sequence) sets CDR1 to SEHNR and CDR2 to FQNEAQ. V ends up 2 bases short and J 6 bases short, with an unmatched junction base count of 10. The rearrangement combines TRBV7-9 with TRBJ2-7; a stretch of 7 junction bases matches TRBD1. Sequenced sample: blood, either unsorted or a sorted T cell fraction (not recorded which). This receptor was taken from a male donor with ankylosing spondylitis or in good health (not recorded which). The CDR3 corresponds to CASSLLIGQAGEQYF. The bases read TGTGCCAGCAGCTTACTTATCGGACAGGCTGGCGAGCAGTACTTC.